The clone carrying this TCR beta chain occurred many times. The data were obtained in a study of neurological immune-mediated disorders. TCRdb re-called the 5' RACE reads through MiXCR, storing one row per CDR3 protein. The data show 65,000 to 70,000 distinct CDR3 sequences, more than 3.5% seen once. The length of the CDR3 is 13 residues. The V gene lost 3 bases and the J gene lost 0 bases, with 8 bases spanning the gap. Germline-derived CDR1 and CDR2 are DFQATT and SNEGSKA (reference sequence). Sequenced material: PBMCs. The receptor was isolated from a middle-aged man with multiple sclerosis. The rearrangement links TRBV20-1 to TRBJ1-1; unclear D gene. The CDR3 DNA follows: TGCAGTGCTAGGATAAATATGAACACTGAAGCTTTCTTT. Amino acids: CSARINMNTEAFF.